These T cell receptor beta chains were read from a single sample in a study of immune evolution from preneoplasia to lung adenocarcinoma. The assay was immunoSEQ multiplex PCR, and TCRdb's table has in-frame clones only and misses some. The sample holds about 5,000 clones, roughly 79% seen once. The specimen was FFPE adjacent normal lung tissue. These receptors came from a donor older than 65 with lung adenocarcinoma. Both conserved end residues are part of each CDR3. The order of the fields is D gene, J gene, V gene, clone size, CDR3 protein, CDR3 DNA. D genes are given only for firm matches. Some rows mark clone size as missing; the rest say once, few, many or name a class of expanded clone.

.	TRBJ2-3	TRBV9	.	CASSALGPGAIDIGAQYF	TGTGCCAGCAGCGCCCTAGGCCCGGGAGCGATCGATATAGGGGCGCAGTATTTT
.	TRBJ2-7	TRBV28	.	CASSPAQDRTATAEQYF	TGTGCCAGCAGTCCCGCGCAGGACCGCACAGCTACTGCCGAGCAGTACTTC
.	TRBJ1-3	TRBV6-6	.	CASREGPRNTIYF	TGTGCCAGCAGAGAGGGACCGAGGAACACCATATATTTT
TRBD1	TRBJ1-2	TRBV27	.	CASSDRGRNYGYTF	TGTGCCAGCAGTGACAGGGGTCGAAACTATGGCTACACCTTC
.	TRBJ1-2	TRBV19	once	CASSIDPRQFRTF	TGTGCCAGTAGTATTGACCCAAGACAATTTCGCACCTTC
.	TRBJ2-7	TRBV6-5	.	CASKTFWSGYEQYF	TGTGCCAGCAAAACGTTCTGGAGTGGGTACGAGCAGTACTTC
.	TRBJ1-1	TRBV11-2	few	CASKDRMNTEAFF	TGTGCCAGCAAGGACCGAATGAACACTGAAGCTTTCTTT
.	TRBJ2-7	TRBV15	.	CATSRPVGEQYF	TGTGCCACCAGCAGACCTGTGGGCGAGCAGTACTTC
.	TRBJ2-7	TRBV27	few	CASSLRDNSYEQYF	TGTGCCAGCAGTCTCCGGGACAACTCCTACGAGCAGTACTTC
.	TRBJ2-7	TRBV20-1	.	CSAGVAEQYF	TGCAGTGCGGGAGTTGCCGAGCAGTACTTC
.	TRBJ2-5	TRBV7-6	.	CASSLVRGQETQYF	TGTGCCAGCAGCTTAGTAAGGGGCCAAGAGACCCAGTACTTC
TRBD2	TRBJ2-1	TRBV25-1	.	CASNVAGESGNEQFF	TGTGCCAGCAACGTAGCGGGAGAGTCCGGCAATGAGCAGTTCTTC
.	TRBJ2-6	TRBV6-1	once	CAIQPRDSGANVLTF	TGTGCCATCCAGCCCCGGGATTCTGGGGCCAACGTCCTGACTTTC
.	TRBJ1-4	TRBV9	.	CASSLDSQGSEKLFF	TGTGCCAGCAGCCTGGACAGTCAGGGAAGCGAAAAACTGTTTTTT
TRBD2	TRBJ2-2	TRBV7-3	.	CASSSREGGGKDTGELFF	TGTGCCAGCAGCTCGAGGGAAGGCGGGGGGAAGGACACCGGGGAGCTGTTTTTT
.	TRBJ1-5	TRBV6-1	.	CASRFGHLSNQPQHF	TGTGCCAGCAGGTTCGGACACCTTAGCAATCAGCCCCAGCATTTT
TRBD2	TRBJ2-7	TRBV29-1	.	CSVDLLAGPHHEQYF	TGCAGCGTTGATCTACTAGCGGGACCCCATCACGAGCAGTACTTC
.	TRBJ2-2	TRBV7-7	.	CASSKRAEPGELFF	TGTGCTAGCAGCAAGCGCGCCGAGCCCGGGGAGCTGTTTTTT
.	TRBJ2-7	TRBV4-1	.	CASSQAFSGAYEQYF	TGCGCCAGCAGCCAGGCCTTCTCCGGCGCCTACGAGCAGTACTTC
TRBD1	TRBJ1-5	TRBV18	.	CASSTGAGINQPQHF	TGTGCCAGCTCAACAGGGGCTGGGATCAATCAGCCCCAGCATTTT
.	TRBJ2-1	TRBV7-2	few	CASSPSGIRVDEQFF	TGTGCCAGCAGCCCGTCAGGGATAAGAGTCGATGAGCAGTTCTTC
.	TRBJ2-7	TRBV7-8	.	CASGQGHEQYF	TGTGCCAGCGGGCAGGGCCACGAGCAGTACTTC
.	TRBJ2-7	TRBV7-9	.	CASSTAGAYEQYF	TGTGCCAGCTCCACGGCAGGGGCCTACGAGCAGTACTTC
.	TRBJ1-2	TRBV6-5	few	CASSYDRTFYGYTF	TGTGCCAGCAGTTACGACAGGACCTTTTATGGCTACACCTTC
TRBD2	TRBJ2-1	TRBV6-4	.	CASSAGGGESNEQFF	TGTGCCAGCAGTGCGGGAGGGGGGGAGTCTAATGAGCAGTTCTTC
.	TRBJ2-2	TRBV19	.	CASSITPGELFF	TGTGCCAGTAGTATAACGCCCGGGGAGCTGTTTTTT
.	TRBJ1-3	TRBV11-2	.	CASRPTGSGNTIYF	TGTGCCAGCAGACCGACAGGTTCTGGAAACACCATATATTTT
TRBD2	TRBJ2-5	TRBV5-3	.	CARSRGRAGETQYF	TGTGCCAGATCGAGAGGGAGGGCCGGAGAGACCCAGTACTTC
TRBD1	TRBJ2-1	TRBV2	once	CASSPGQGSEQFF	TGTGCCAGCAGCCCCGGACAGGGTAGCGAGCAGTTCTTC